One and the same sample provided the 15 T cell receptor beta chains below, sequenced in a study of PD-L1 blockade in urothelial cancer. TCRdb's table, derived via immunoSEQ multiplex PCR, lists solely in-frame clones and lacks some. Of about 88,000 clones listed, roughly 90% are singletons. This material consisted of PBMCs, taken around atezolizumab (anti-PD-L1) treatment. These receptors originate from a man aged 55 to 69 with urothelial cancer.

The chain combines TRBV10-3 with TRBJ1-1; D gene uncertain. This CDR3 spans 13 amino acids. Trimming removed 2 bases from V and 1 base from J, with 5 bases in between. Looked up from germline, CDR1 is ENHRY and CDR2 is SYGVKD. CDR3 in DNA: TGTGCCATCAGTGAGGACAAGAACACTGAAGCTTTCTTT. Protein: CAISEDKNTEAFF.

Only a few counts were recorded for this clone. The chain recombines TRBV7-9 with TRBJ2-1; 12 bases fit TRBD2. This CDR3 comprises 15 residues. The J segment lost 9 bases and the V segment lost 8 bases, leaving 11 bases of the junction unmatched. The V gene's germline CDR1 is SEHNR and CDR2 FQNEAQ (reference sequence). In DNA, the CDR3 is TGTGCCAGCGCCAAGGGGCTAGCGGGGGGGCTTGAGCAGTTCTTC. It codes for CASAKGLAGGLEQFF.

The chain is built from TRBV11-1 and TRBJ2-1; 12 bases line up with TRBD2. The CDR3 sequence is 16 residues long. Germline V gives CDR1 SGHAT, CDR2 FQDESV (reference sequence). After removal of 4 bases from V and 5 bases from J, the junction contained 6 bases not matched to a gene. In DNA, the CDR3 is TGTGCCAGCAGCTCACTAGCGGGGGGTAGAAACAATGAGCAGTTCTTC. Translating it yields CASSSLAGGRNNEQFF.

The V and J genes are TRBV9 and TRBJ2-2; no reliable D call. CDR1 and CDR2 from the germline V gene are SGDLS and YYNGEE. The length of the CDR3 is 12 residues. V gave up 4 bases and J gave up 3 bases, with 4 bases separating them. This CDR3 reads CASSLYTGELFF. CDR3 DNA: TGTGCCAGCAGCTTATACACCGGGGAGCTGTTTTTT.

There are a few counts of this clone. The CDR3 sequence: CASSDGGLKEVWTYEQYF. DNA for the CDR3: TGTGCCAGCAGTGACGGGGGGCTTAAAGAGGTTTGGACCTACGAGCAGTACTTC. The gene calls are TRBV25-1 and TRBJ2-7; a weak D match, TRBD2 (7 bases). Trimming took 3 bases from V and 2 from J, leaving 23 bases between them. CDR3 length: 18 amino acids. CDR1 and CDR2 from the germline V gene are MGHDK and SYGVNS.

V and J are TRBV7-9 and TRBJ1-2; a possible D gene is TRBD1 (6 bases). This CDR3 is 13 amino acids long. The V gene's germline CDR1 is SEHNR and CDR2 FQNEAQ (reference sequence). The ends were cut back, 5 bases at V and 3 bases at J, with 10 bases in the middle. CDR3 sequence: CASSPDRYYGYTF. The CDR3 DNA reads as TGTGCCAGCAGCCCAGACAGGTACTATGGCTACACCTTC. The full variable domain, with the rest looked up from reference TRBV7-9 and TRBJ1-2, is DTGVSQNPRHKITKRGQNVTFRCDPISEHNRLYWYRQTLGQGPEFLTYFQNEAQLEKSRLLSDRFSAERPKGSFSTLEIQRTEQGDSAMYLCASSPDRYYGYTFGSGTRLTVV.

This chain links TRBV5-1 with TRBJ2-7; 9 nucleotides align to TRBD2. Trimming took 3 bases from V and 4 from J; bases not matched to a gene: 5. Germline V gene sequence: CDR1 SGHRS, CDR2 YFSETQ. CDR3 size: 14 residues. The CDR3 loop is CASSSGSGGYEQYF. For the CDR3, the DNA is TGCGCCAGCAGCTCGGGGAGCGGGGGGTACGAGCAGTACTTC.

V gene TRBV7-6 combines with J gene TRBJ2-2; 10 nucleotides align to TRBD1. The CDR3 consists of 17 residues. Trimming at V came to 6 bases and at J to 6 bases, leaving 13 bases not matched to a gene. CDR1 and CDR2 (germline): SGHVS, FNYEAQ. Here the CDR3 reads CASRTGMDRGSAGELFF. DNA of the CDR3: TGTGCCAGCAGGACGGGCATGGACAGGGGGTCAGCCGGGGAGCTGTTTTTT. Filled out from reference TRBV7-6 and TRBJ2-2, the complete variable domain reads GAGVSQSPRYKVTKRGQDVALRCDPISGHVSLYWYRQALGQGPEFLTYFNYEAQQDKSGLPNDRFSAERPEGSISTLTIQRTEQRDSAMYRCASRTGMDRGSAGELFFGEGSRLTVL.

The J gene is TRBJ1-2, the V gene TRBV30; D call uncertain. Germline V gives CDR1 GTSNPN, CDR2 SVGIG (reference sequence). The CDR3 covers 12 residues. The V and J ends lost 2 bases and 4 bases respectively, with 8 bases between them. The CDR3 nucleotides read TGTGCCTGGAGTTCAGGCCTCTATGGCTACACCTTC. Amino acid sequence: CAWSSGLYGYTF.

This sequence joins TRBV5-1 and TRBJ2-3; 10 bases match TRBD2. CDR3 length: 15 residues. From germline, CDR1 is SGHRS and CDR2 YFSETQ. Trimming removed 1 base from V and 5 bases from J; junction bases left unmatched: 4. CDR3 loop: CASSLPSGGEDTQYF. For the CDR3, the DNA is TGCGCCAGCAGCTTGCCTAGCGGGGGTGAAGATACGCAGTATTTT.

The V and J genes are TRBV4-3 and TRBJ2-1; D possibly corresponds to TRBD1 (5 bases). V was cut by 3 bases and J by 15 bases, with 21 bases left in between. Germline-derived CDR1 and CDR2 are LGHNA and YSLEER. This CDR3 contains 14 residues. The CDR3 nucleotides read TGCGCCAGCAGCCAGGCAGGGTACTCCCCGCAGGCGTTCTTC. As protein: CASSQAGYSPQAFF.

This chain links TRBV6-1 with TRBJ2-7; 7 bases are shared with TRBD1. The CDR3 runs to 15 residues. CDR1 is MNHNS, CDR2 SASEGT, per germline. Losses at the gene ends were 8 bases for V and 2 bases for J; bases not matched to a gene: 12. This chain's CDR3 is CASRTSDRVAYEQYF. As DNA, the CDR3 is TGTGCCAGCCGGACTTCAGACAGGGTAGCCTACGAGCAGTACTTC.

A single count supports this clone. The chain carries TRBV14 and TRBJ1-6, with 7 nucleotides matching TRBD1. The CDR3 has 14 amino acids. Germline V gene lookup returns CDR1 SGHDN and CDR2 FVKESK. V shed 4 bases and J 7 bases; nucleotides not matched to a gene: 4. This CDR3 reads CASSRDRDNSPLHF. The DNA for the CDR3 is TGTGCCAGCAGCCGGGACAGAGACAATTCACCCCTCCACTTT.

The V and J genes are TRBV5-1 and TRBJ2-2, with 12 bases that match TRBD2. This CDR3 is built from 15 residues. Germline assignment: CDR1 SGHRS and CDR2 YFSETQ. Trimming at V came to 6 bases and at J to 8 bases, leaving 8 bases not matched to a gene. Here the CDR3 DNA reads TGCGCCAGCACCGGGACTAGCGGGCCCTTGGGGGAGCTGTTTTTT. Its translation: CASTGTSGPLGELFF.

The CDR3 sequence is CASSSRTGNYGYTF. The CDR3 DNA sequence: TGTGCCAGCAGCTCACGGACAGGGAACTATGGCTACACCTTC. The J gene is TRBJ1-2, the V gene TRBV7-2; 8 bases agree with TRBD1. The CDR3 extends over 14 amino acids. V gave up 4 bases and J gave up 2 bases; unmatched junction bases: 3. The germline V gene has CDR1 SGHTA and CDR2 FQGNSA.